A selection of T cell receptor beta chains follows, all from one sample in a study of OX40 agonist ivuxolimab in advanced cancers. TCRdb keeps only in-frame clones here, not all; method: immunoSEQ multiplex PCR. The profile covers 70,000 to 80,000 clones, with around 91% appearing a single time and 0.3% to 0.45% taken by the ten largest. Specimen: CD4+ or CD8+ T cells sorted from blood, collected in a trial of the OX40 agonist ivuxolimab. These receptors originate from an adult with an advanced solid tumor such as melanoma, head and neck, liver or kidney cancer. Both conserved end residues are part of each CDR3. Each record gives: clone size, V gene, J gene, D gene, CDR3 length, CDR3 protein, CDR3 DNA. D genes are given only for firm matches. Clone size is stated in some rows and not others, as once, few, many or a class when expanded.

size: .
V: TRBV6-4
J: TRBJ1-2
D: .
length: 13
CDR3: CASSDTPHYGHTF
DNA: TGTGCCAGCAGTGACACCCCACACTATGGCCACACCTTC

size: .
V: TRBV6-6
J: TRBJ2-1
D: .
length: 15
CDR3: CASSLEGPLYNEQFF
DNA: TGTGCCAGCAGTCTCGAGGGCCCCCTCTACAATGAGCAGTTCTTC

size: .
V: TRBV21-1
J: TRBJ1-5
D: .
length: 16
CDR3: CASSKPNRGTDQPQHF
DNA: TGTGCCAGCAGCAAACCTAACAGGGGGACCGATCAGCCCCAGCATTTT

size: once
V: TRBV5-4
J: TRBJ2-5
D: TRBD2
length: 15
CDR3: CASRPGGRLGETQYF
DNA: TGTGCCAGCAGGCCGGGAGGACGGCTCGGAGAGACCCAGTACTTC

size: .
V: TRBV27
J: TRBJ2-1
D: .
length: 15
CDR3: CASSHRDLPGNEQFF
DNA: TGTGCCAGCAGTCACAGGGATCTTCCGGGGAATGAGCAGTTCTTC

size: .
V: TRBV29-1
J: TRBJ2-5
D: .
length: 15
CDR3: CSVEVNSGLGETQYF
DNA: TGCAGCGTTGAAGTAAACTCAGGGTTGGGGGAGACCCAGTACTTC

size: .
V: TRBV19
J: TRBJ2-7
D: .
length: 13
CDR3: CASSGQAAREQYF
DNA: TGTGCCAGTAGTGGGCAAGCGGCACGCGAGCAGTACTTC

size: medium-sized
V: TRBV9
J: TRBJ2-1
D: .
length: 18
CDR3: CASSASTGRGVSYNEQFF
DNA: TGTGCCAGCAGCGCCTCGACAGGGAGGGGGGTCTCCTACAATGAGCAGTTCTTC

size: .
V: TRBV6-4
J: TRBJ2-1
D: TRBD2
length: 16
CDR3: CASSEQLATPGGEQFF
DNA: TGTGCCAGCAGTGAACAACTAGCGACCCCGGGCGGTGAGCAGTTCTTC

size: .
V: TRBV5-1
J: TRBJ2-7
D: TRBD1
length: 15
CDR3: CASSSLGQVTYEQYF
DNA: TGCGCCAGCAGCTCATTGGGACAGGTAACCTACGAGCAGTACTTC

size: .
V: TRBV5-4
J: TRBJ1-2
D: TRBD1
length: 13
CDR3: CASSLTGVVGYTF
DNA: TGTGCCAGCAGCCTGACAGGGGTAGTTGGCTACACCTTC

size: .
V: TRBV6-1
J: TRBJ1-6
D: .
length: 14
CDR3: CASSLDGFSTPLHF
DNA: TGTGCCAGCAGCTTGGACGGCTTTTCGACCCCCCTCCACTTT

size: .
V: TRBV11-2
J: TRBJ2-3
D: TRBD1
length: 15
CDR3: CASSLVRTGPDTQYF
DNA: TGTGCCAGCAGCTTAGTTCGGACAGGACCAGATACGCAGTATTTT

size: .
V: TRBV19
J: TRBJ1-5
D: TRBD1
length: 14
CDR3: CASRDRGANQPQHF
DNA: TGTGCCAGTAGAGACAGGGGGGCCAATCAGCCCCAGCATTTT

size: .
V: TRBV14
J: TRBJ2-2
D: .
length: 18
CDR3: CASSQVSLSRANTGELFF
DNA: TGTGCCAGCAGCCAAGTGTCCCTGTCCAGGGCCAACACCGGGGAGCTGTTTTTT

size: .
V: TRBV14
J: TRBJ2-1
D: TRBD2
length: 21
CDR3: CASSQDGGSGSFYWLFDEQFF
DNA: TGTGCCAGCAGCCAAGATGGTGGTAGCGGGAGCTTCTACTGGCTATTCGATGAGCAGTTCTTC

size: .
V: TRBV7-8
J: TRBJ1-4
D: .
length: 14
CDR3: CASSLSWTGEKLFF
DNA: TGTGCCAGCAGCTTATCCTGGACGGGAGAAAAACTGTTTTTT

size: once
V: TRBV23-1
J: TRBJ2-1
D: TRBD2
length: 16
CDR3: CASSLRLAEAYNEQFF
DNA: TGCGCCAGCAGTCTCCGACTAGCGGAGGCCTACAATGAGCAGTTCTTC

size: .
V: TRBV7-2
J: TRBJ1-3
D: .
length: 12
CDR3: CASNRVGNTIYF
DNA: TGTGCCAGCAACAGGGTTGGAAACACCATATATTTT

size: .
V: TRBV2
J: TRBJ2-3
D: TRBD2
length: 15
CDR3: CASSVLAGSTDTQYF
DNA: TGTGCCAGCAGTGTGCTAGCGGGAAGCACAGATACGCAGTATTTT

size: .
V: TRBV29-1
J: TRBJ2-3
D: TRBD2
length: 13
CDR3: CSVERAGADTQYF
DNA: TGCAGCGTTGAAAGAGCGGGAGCAGATACGCAGTATTTT

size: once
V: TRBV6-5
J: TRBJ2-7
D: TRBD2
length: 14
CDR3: CASSYSGEGYEQYF
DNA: TGTGCCAGCAGTTACTCGGGGGAGGGCTACGAGCAGTACTTC

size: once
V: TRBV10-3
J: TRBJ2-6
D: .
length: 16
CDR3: CAISANINSGANVLTF
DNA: TGTGCCATCAGTGCAAATATTAACTCTGGGGCCAACGTCCTGACTTTC

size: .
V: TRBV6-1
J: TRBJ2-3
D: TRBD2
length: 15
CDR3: CASIIREGSTDTQYF
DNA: TGTGCCAGCATTATCCGGGAGGGAAGCACAGATACGCAGTATTTT

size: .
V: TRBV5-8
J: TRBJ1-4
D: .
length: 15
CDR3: CASSRGVGVNEKLFF
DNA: TGTGCCAGCAGCCGGGGAGTGGGGGTTAATGAAAAACTGTTTTTT

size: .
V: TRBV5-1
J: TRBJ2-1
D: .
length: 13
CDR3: CASLEQDRNEQFF
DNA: TGCGCCAGCTTGGAGCAGGATAGGAATGAGCAGTTCTTC

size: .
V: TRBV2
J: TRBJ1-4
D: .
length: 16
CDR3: CASRSTGYGGNEKLFF
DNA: TGTGCCAGCAGATCAACAGGGTATGGAGGTAATGAAAAACTGTTTTTT

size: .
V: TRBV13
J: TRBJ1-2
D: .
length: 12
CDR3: CASSPRDYGYTF
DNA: TGTGCCAGCAGCCCCCGCGACTATGGCTACACCTTC

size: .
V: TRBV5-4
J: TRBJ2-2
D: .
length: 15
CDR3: CASSPAGTNTGELFF
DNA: TGTGCCAGCAGCCCGGCTGGAACGAACACCGGGGAGCTGTTTTTT

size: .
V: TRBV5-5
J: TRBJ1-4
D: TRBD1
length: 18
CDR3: CASSPGTGGVYTNEKLFF
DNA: TGTGCCAGCTCTCCCGGGACAGGGGGCGTTTATACTAATGAAAAACTGTTTTTT

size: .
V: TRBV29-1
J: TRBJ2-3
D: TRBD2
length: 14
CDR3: CSVEHSGSADTQYF
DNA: TGCAGCGTTGAACATAGCGGGAGCGCAGATACGCAGTATTTT

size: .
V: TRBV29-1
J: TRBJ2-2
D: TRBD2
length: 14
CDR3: CSAQRAGETGELFF
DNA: TGCAGCGCCCAAAGGGCGGGAGAGACCGGGGAGCTGTTTTTT

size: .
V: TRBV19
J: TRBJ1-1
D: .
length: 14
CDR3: CASSIQGRNTEAFF
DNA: TGTGCCAGTAGTATACAGGGGAGGAACACTGAAGCTTTCTTT

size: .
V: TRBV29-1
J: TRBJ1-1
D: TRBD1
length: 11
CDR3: CSVDRGTEAFF
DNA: TGCAGCGTGGACAGGGGGACTGAAGCTTTCTTT

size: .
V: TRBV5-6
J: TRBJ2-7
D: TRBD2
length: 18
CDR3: CASSSPILTSGRTGEQYF
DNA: TGTGCCAGCAGCTCGCCTATCTTGACTAGCGGTAGAACGGGGGAGCAGTACTTC

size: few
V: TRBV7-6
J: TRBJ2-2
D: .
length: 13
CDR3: CASSLGRAGELFF
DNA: TGTGCCAGCAGCTTGGGCAGGGCCGGGGAGCTGTTTTTT

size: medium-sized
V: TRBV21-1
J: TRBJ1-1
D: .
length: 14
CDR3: CASSTTRDRGRAFF
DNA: TGTGCCAGCAGCACTACCCGGGACAGGGGGCGGGCTTTCTTT

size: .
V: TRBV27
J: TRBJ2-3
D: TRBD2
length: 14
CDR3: CASRGLAGLDTQYF
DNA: TGTGCCAGCAGGGGACTAGCGGGGTTAGATACGCAGTATTTT

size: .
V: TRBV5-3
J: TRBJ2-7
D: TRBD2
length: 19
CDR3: CARSFPLGLAGESSYEQYF
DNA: TGTGCCAGAAGCTTTCCGTTGGGACTAGCGGGAGAGAGCTCCTACGAGCAGTACTTC

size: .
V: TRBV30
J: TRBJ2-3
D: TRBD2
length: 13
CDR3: CSSSGSSLDTQYF
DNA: TGTTCCTCTAGCGGGAGTTCGTTAGATACGCAGTATTTT

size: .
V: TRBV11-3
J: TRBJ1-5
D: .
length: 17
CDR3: CASSCPNRDGGNQPQHF
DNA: TGTGCCAGCAGCTGCCCGAACCGGGACGGTGGCAATCAGCCCCAGCATTTT

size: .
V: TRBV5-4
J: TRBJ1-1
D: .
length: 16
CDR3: CASSPIPRRMNTEAFF
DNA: TGTGCCAGCAGCCCGATACCTAGGAGAATGAACACTGAAGCTTTCTTT

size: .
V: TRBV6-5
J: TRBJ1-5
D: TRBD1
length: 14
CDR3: CASSPTGGDQPQHF
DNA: TGTGCCAGCAGTCCTACAGGGGGCGATCAGCCCCAGCATTTT

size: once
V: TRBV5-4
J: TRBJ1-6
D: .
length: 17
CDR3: CASSTWGGHSYNSPLHF
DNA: TGTGCCAGCAGCACATGGGGGGGGCACTCCTATAATTCACCCCTCCACTTT

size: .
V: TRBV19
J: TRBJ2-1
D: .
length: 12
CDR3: CASSPGVNEQFF
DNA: TGTGCCAGTAGTCCAGGGGTCAATGAGCAGTTCTTC

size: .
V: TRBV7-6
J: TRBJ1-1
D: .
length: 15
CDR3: CASSLMASGVTEAFF
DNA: TGTGCCAGCAGCTTAATGGCCTCTGGAGTTACTGAAGCTTTCTTT

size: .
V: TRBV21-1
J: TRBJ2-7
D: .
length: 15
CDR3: CASSEARAGAHEQYF
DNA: TGTGCCAGCAGCGAGGCTAGAGCGGGAGCCCACGAGCAGTACTTC

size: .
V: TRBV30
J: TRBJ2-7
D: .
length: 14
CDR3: CAWSRLGPSYEQYF
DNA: TGTGCCTGGAGTAGGCTAGGCCCGTCCTACGAGCAGTACTTC

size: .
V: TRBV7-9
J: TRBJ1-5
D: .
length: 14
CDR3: CASSSDRSNQPQHF
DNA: TGTGCCAGCAGCTCCGACAGGAGTAATCAGCCCCAGCATTTT

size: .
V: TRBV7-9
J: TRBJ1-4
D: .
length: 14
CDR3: CASSYQGTNEKLFF
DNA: TGTGCCAGCAGCTATCAGGGTACTAATGAAAAACTGTTTTTT

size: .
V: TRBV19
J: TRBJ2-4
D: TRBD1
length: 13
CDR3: CASSGQGYNIQYF
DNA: TGTGCCAGCTCGGGACAGGGATATAACATTCAGTACTTC

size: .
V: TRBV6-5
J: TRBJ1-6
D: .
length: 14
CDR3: CASSLDTYNSPLHF
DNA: TGTGCCAGCAGCTTGGACACCTATAATTCACCCCTCCACTTT

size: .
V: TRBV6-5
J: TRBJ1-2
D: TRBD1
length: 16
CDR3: CASSYLRTGGSYGYTF
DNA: TGTGCCAGCAGTTACCTCCGGACAGGGGGGAGCTATGGCTACACCTTC